This is a list of T cell receptor beta chains from one sample in a study of blood T cell repertoires in COVID-19. Produced via immunoSEQ multiplex PCR; TCRdb's table is partial and in-frame only. Among 150,000 to 200,000 clones listed, roughly 73% were seen once. Sequencing used peripheral blood. The receptors come from a man between 70 and 80 years old with acute or convalescent COVID-19. Each CDR3 is given with its conserved first and last residue. The order of the fields is V gene, J gene, CDR3 protein.

V gene: TRBV5-1
J gene: TRBJ2-6
CDR3 protein: CASSALTGVSSGANVLTF

V gene: TRBV5-1
J gene: TRBJ1-4
CDR3 protein: CASSLDGRTNEKLFF

V gene: TRBV21-1
J gene: TRBJ2-7
CDR3 protein: CASSKAGGSGAEQYF

V gene: TRBV19
J gene: TRBJ2-5
CDR3 protein: CASSGRGTAQETQYF

V gene: TRBV23-1
J gene: TRBJ2-7
CDR3 protein: CASRVRERSYEQYF

V gene: TRBV5-4
J gene: TRBJ1-1
CDR3 protein: CASSKQDRGMTFF

V gene: TRBV10-3
J gene: TRBJ1-3
CDR3 protein: CAISEGQGAFGNTIYF

V gene: TRBV13
J gene: TRBJ1-2
CDR3 protein: CASSLGSGTGRNYGYTF

V gene: TRBV24-1
J gene: TRBJ1-5
CDR3 protein: CATSDSLTAPYSNQPQHF

V gene: TRBV5-4
J gene: TRBJ2-1
CDR3 protein: CASSLRADSGYNEQFF

V gene: TRBV2
J gene: TRBJ1-5
CDR3 protein: CASSEYRVSNQPQHF

V gene: TRBV10-2
J gene: TRBJ2-5
CDR3 protein: CARRPPGRQGANTETQYF

V gene: TRBV7-8
J gene: TRBJ2-1
CDR3 protein: CASSAASGSVSYNEQFF

V gene: TRBV10-1
J gene: TRBJ2-7
CDR3 protein: CASSESLAGKQYF

V gene: TRBV6-4
J gene: TRBJ2-7
CDR3 protein: CASSASGRGGDVQYF

V gene: TRBV19
J gene: TRBJ1-6
CDR3 protein: CASSVTGNSSPLHF

V gene: TRBV27
J gene: TRBJ2-7
CDR3 protein: CASSFRGDSYEQYF

V gene: TRBV5-1
J gene: TRBJ2-7
CDR3 protein: CASSPSPGRSEEQYF

V gene: TRBV28
J gene: TRBJ1-2
CDR3 protein: CASSSSRVNSGYTF

V gene: TRBV11-3
J gene: TRBJ2-1
CDR3 protein: CASSLAGGSVYNEQFF

V gene: TRBV29-1
J gene: TRBJ2-3
CDR3 protein: CSFYSGLTTDTQYF

V gene: TRBV18
J gene: TRBJ2-1
CDR3 protein: CASSPIAGGPLGEQFF

V gene: TRBV18
J gene: TRBJ2-7
CDR3 protein: CASSPPRTGAYEQYF

V gene: TRBV21-1
J gene: TRBJ1-1
CDR3 protein: CASSKAGTRKWYTEAFF

V gene: TRBV7-2
J gene: TRBJ2-1
CDR3 protein: CASSLSGSLSNEQFF

V gene: TRBV4-1
J gene: TRBJ2-1
CDR3 protein: CASSQVPGWGGSYNEQFF

V gene: TRBV10-3
J gene: TRBJ1-5
CDR3 protein: CAISGTALDQPQHF

V gene: TRBV7-2
J gene: TRBJ1-1
CDR3 protein: CASSLKSGTEAFF

V gene: TRBV2
J gene: TRBJ1-3
CDR3 protein: CASSEEGQAGNTIYF

V gene: TRBV7-9
J gene: TRBJ1-2
CDR3 protein: CASSLLDTSGYTF

V gene: TRBV18
J gene: TRBJ2-1
CDR3 protein: CASSPPERGTYNEQFF

V gene: TRBV19
J gene: TRBJ1-5
CDR3 protein: CASRLWGEGNQPQHF